The present TCR beta chain was sequenced within a study of blood T cell repertoires in COVID-19. Repertoires were generated with immunoSEQ multiplex PCR, while TCRdb's copy carries only in-frame clones and drops some. Of about 120,000 clones in the sample, around four fifths were seen once. Trimming pared 7 bases from V and 6 bases from J, leaving 17 bases between. Germline lookup yields CDR1 SGHRS and CDR2 YFSETQ. The CDR3 runs 13 residues. This receptor was taken from a man between 65 and 79 years old with active or convalescent COVID-19. V usage is TRBV5-1 and J usage is TRBJ2-7; D is uncertain. Sequenced sample: peripheral blood. CDR3 protein: CASSSPRLFEQYF. The DNA of the CDR3 is TGCGCCAGCTCATCCCCCAGGTTATTCGAGCAGTACTTC.